This T cell receptor (beta chain) was captured by sequencing in a study of blood T cell repertoires in COVID-19. Background on the study: The samples span acute and convalescent COVID-19 from the United States, Italy and Spain. T cells, B-cell-depleted T cells, or PBMCs provided the cDNA or gDNA that served as material.

In the study's own analysis: By means of reference gene primer amplification, nucleated cell counts were estimated. Sequenced by immunoSEQ multiplex PCR; TCRdb stores in-frame clones only, minus some. D and trimming were read from the DNA, whereas the V and J calls and clone size are those reported in that table. The sample consists of 130,000 to 150,000 clones, under 80% of them appearing once. Sequences were obtained from peripheral blood. The source is a man aged 60 to 75 with acute or convalescent COVID-19.

CDR3 nucleotides: TGTGCCAGCAGTCTAGCGGGACTCGAAAGGAGCACAGATACGCAGTATTTT. This translates into CASSLAGLERSTDTQYF. V usage is TRBV28 and J usage is TRBJ2-3; TRBD2 agrees at 9 bases. CDR1 MDHEN and CDR2 SYDVKM come from the germline V gene. The CDR3 extends over 17 amino acids. Losses at the gene ends were 5 bases for V and 0 bases for J; bases not matched to a gene: 9. The full variable domain, with the rest looked up from reference TRBV28 and TRBJ2-3, is DVKVTQSSRYLVKRTGEKVFLECVQDMDHENMFWYRQDPGLGLRLIYFSYDVKMKEKGDIPEGYSVSREKKERFSLILESASTNQTSMYLCASSLAGLERSTDTQYFGPGTRLTVL.